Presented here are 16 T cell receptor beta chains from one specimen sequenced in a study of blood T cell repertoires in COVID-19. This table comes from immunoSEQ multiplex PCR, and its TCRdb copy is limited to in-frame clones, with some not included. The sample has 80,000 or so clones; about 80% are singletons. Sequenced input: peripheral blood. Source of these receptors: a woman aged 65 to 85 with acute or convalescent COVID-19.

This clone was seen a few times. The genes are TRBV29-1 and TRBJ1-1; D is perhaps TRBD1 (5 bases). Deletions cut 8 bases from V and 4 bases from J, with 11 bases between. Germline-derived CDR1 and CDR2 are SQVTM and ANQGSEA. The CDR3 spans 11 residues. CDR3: CSSRRGTEAFF. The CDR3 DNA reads TGCAGCTCCAGGAGGGGCACTGAAGCTTTCTTT.

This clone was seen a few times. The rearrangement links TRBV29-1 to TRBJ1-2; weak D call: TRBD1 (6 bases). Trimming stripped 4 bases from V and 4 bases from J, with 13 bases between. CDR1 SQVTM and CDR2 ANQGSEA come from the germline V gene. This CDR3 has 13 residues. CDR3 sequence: CSVVSGVGYGYTF. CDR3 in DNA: TGCAGCGTTGTTTCAGGGGTGGGCTATGGCTACACCTTC.

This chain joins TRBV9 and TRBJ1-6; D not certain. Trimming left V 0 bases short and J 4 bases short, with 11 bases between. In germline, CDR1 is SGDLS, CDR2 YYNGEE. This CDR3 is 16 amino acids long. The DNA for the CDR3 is TGTGCCAGCAGCGTAGAACCCGAGCCATATAATTCACCCCTCCACTTT. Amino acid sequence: CASSVEPEPYNSPLHF. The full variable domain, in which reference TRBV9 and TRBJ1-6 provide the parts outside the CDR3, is DSGVTQTPKHLITATGQRVTLRCSPRSGDLSVYWYQQSLDQGLQFLIQYYNGEERAKGNILERFSAQQFPDLHSELNLSSLELGDSALYFCASSVEPEPYNSPLHFGNGTRLTVT.

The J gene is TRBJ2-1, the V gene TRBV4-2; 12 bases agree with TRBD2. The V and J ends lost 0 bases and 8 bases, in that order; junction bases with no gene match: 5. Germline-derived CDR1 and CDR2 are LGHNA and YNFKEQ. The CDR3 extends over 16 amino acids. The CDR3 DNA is TGTGCCAGCAGCCAAGACCTAGCGGGGGGGCAGGATGAGCAGTTCTTC. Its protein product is CASSQDLAGGQDEQFF.

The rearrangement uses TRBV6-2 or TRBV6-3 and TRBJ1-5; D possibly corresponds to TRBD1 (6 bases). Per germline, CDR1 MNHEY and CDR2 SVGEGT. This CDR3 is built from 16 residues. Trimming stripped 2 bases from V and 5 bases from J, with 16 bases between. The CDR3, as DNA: TGTGCCAGCAGTTACGGGGGCGTCCTCAGCTATCAGCCCCAGCATTTT. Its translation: CASSYGGVLSYQPQHF.

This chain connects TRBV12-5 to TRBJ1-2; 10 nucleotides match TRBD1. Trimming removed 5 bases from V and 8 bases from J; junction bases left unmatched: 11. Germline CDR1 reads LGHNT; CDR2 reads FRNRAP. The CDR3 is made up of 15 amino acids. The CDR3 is CASGTPDRGPSGYTF. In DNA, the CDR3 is TGTGCTAGTGGTACCCCTGACAGGGGGCCATCAGGCTACACCTTC.

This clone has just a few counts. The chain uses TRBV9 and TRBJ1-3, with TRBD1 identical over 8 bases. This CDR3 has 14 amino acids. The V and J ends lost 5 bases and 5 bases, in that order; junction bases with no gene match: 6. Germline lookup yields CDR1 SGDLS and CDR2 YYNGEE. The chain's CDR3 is CASRGQGDRNTIYF. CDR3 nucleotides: TGTGCCAGCAGAGGACAGGGTGATCGAAACACCATATATTTT.

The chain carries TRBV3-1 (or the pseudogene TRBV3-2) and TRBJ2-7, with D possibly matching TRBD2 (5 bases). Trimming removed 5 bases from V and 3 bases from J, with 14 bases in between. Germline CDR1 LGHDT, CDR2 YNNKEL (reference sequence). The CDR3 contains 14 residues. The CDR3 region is CASSSLSRDYEQYF. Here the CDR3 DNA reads TGTGCCAGCAGCAGTCTGTCCCGGGACTACGAGCAGTACTTC.

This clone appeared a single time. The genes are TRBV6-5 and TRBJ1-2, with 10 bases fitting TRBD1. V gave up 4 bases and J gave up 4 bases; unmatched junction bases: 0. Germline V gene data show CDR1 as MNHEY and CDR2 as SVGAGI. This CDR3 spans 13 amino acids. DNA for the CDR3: TGTGCCAGCAGTTGGACAGGGGGCTATGGCTACACCTTC. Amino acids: CASSWTGGYGYTF.

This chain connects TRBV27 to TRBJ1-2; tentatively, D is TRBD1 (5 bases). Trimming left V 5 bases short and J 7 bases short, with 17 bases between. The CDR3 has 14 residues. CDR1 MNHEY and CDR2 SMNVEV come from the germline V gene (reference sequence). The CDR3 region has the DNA TGTGCCAGCAGTACACACCTGGGGGGTGTTGGCTACACCTTC. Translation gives CASSTHLGGVGYTF.

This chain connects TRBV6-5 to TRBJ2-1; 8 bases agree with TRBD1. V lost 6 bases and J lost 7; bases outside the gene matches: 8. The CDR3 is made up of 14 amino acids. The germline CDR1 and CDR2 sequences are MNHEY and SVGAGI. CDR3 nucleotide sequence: TGTGCCAGCAGGGCAGACAGGGGCACGAATGAGCAGTTCTTC. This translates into CASRADRGTNEQFF.

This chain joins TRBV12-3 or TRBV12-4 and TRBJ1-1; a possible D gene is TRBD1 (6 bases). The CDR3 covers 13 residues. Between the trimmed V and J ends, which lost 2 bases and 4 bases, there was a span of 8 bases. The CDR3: CASSLRGSTEAFF. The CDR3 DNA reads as TGTGCCAGCAGTTTAAGGGGGAGCACTGAAGCTTTCTTT.

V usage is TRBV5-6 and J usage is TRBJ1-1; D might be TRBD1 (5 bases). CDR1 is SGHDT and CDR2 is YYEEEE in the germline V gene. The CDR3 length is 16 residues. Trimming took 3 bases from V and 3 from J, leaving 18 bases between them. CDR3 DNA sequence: TGTGCCAGCAGCTCATTAGGGGAGGACGGCGACACTGAAGCTTTCTTT. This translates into CASSSLGEDGDTEAFF.

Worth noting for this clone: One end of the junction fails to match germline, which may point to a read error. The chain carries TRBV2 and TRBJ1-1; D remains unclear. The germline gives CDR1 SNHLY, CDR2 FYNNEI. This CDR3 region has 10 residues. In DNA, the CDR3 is TGCGGGTCCTGGAACACTGAAGCTTTCTTT. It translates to CGSWNTEAFF.

The CDR3, as DNA: TGTGCCAGCAGTTTATGGGGGGACAGGGGGCTAGCTTTCTTT. Translation: CASSLWGDRGLAFF. This chain joins TRBV27 and TRBJ1-1; 12 nucleotides align to TRBD1. The V and J ends lost 1 base and 10 bases, in that order; junction bases with no gene match: 4. The CDR3 consists of 14 residues. CDR1 and CDR2 from the germline V gene are MNHEY and SMNVEV (reference sequence).

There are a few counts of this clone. CDR3 protein: CASSNGLGSNTEAFF. The CDR3 DNA reads TGCGCCAGCAGCAATGGCCTAGGCTCAAACACTGAAGCTTTCTTT. J is TRBJ1-1 and V is TRBV5-1; D remains unclear. V gave up 4 bases and J gave up 2 bases, with 15 bases separating them. The germline gives CDR1 SGHRS, CDR2 YFSETQ. This CDR3 is built from 15 residues.